Below, 21 T cell receptor beta chains from the same sample are listed, as sequenced in a study of T cell clonality in common variable immunodeficiency. The data were produced by immunoSEQ multiplex PCR, yet TCRdb's version contains in-frame clones alone and is incomplete. The data list 30,000 to 40,000 clones, none observed once; under 3.5% falls to the top ten. Input material: peripheral blood mononuclear cells. These receptors all come from a person aged 18 to 70 in good health.

This clone was seen many times. The CDR3 end is not reached by the read, which stops 3 residues before it; the germline J gene fills it in. The genes are TRBV2 and TRBJ2-7; TRBD1 matches 7 bases. The junction had 10 bases not matched to a gene; V was cut back by 6 bases and J by 5 bases. This CDR3 has 14 amino acids. Germline assignment: CDR1 SNHLY and CDR2 FYNNEI. The CDR3 reads CASSDDRVLDEQYF. The DNA read from the CDR3 is TGTGCCAGCAGCGATGACAGGGTTCTCGACGAG.

This clone has a count of ten or more. The missing CDR3 end, 3 residues past where the read stops, is filled in from the germline J gene. This chain joins TRBV4-2 and TRBJ2-2; 10 bases are a match to TRBD2. The CDR3 runs to 18 residues. CDR1 is LGHNA, CDR2 YNFKEQ, per germline. V lost 0 bases, J lost 2 bases, and 6 bases stayed unmatched. The CDR3 protein is CASSQDGLAGANTGELFF. The covered CDR3 bases are TGTGCCAGCAGCCAAGATGGCCTAGCGGGGGCCAACACCGGGGAG.

This clone showed up many times. Sequencing ends 3 residues short of the CDR3 end; the germline J gene provides the rest. The chain has TRBV7-9 and TRBJ1-2; 7 positions match TRBD1. The CDR3 has 14 residues. After removal of 6 bases from V and 4 bases from J, the junction contained 8 bases not matched to a gene. CDR1 and CDR2 (germline): SEHNR, FQNEAQ (reference sequence). The CDR3 loop reads CASSPRDSFYGYTF. CDR3 bases read: TGTGCCAGCAGTCCCCGGGACAGCTTCTATGGC.

In this sample, this clone turned up many times. From the germline J gene comes the end of the CDR3, since the read stops 3 residues before it. The V gene is TRBV5-1, the J gene TRBJ2-7; TRBD2 agrees at 8 bases. The germline V gene encodes CDR1 SGHRS and CDR2 YFSETQ. The CDR3 is made up of 14 amino acids. After removal of 3 bases from V and 2 bases from J, the junction contained 4 bases not matched to a gene. The part of the CDR3 DNA that was read is TGCGCCAGCAGCTCACTGACTAGCGCCTACGAG. Translated: CASSSLTSAYE. The whole CDR3 reads CASSSLTSAYEQYF. Full variable domain (rest looked up from reference TRBV5-1 and TRBJ2-7): KAGVTQTPRYLIKTRGQQVTLSCSPISGHRSVSWYQQTPGQGLQFLFEYFSETQRNKGNFPGRFSGRQFSNSRSEMNVSTLELGDSALYLCASSSLTSAYEQYFGPGTRLTVT.

This clone was observed at least ten times. CDR3 amino acids: CASSGQNYNEQFF. Partial CDR3 DNA: TGTGCCAGCTCAGGACAGAACTACAATGAG. The gene calls are TRBV18 and TRBJ2-1; a weak D match, TRBD1 (6 bases). The read ends 3 residues early relative to the CDR3; the germline J gene fills the gap. The germline V gene encodes CDR1 KGHSH and CDR2 LQKENI. The CDR3 is made up of 13 amino acids. Deletions cut 5 bases from V and 3 bases from J, with 8 bases between.

This clone was picked up many times. The read comes to an end 3 residues before the CDR3 does, leaving the germline J gene to fill in the end. This sequence joins TRBV28 and TRBJ2-7, with a weak D call TRBD1 (6 bases). V shed 5 bases and J shed 1 base, with 15 bases lying between them. Germline V gene sequence: CDR1 MDHEN, CDR2 SYDVKM. This CDR3 is 15 amino acids long. The CDR3 bases that were read are TGTGCCAGCAGTGAGGACAGACGACTTTCCTACGAG. Translation gives CASSEDRRLSYE. The entire CDR3 protein reads CASSEDRRLSYEQYF.

This clone occurred many times. Read sequence stops 3 residues before the CDR3 end, and the germline J gene provides the missing end. This sequence joins TRBV30 and TRBJ2-7; D may be TRBD1 (5 bases). The CDR3 totals 13 residues. Trimming cost V 5 bases and J 2 bases, with 13 bases left between them. The germline V gene encodes CDR1 GTSNPN and CDR2 SVGIG (reference sequence). This CDR3 reads CAWRTQGTYEQYF. CDR3 DNA, as far as it was read: TGTGCCTGGCGAACGCAGGGTACCTACGAG.

This clone has a count of ten or more. The read terminates 3 residues before the CDR3 end, so the remaining end is supplied by the germline J gene. J is TRBJ1-1 and V is TRBV20-1; D is possibly TRBD1 (5 bases). Germline CDR1 is DFQATT and CDR2 is SNEGSKA (reference sequence). The CDR3 runs 12 residues. CDR3: CRGLNWGSEAFF. The covered CDR3 bases are TGCAGAGGGTTAAACTGGGGCTCTGAA.

This clone was counted ten times or more. The DNA ends 3 residues before the CDR3 does, and the rest of the CDR3 is filled in from the germline J gene. The chain recombines TRBV19 with TRBJ1-3; 9 bases align to TRBD1. This CDR3 is built from 18 residues. With 6 bases clipped from V and 5 bases from J, the junction kept 17 bases outside the gene matches. CDR1 and CDR2 from the germline V gene are LNHDA and SQIVND (reference sequence). The CDR3: CASRVRGTGTTPRNTIYF. Incomplete CDR3 DNA: TGTGCCAGTAGGGTCCGAGGGACAGGGACTACCCCTCGAAACACC.

The sample holds many counts of this clone. CDR3 sequence: CARKGGDDGYTF. Incomplete CDR3 DNA: TGTGCCCGTAAGGGGGGGGATGATGGC. This chain uses TRBV30 with TRBJ1-2; a possible D gene is TRBD1 (6 bases). Sequencing ends 3 residues short of the CDR3 end; the germline J gene provides the rest. Trimming left V 8 bases short and J 6 bases short, with 16 bases between. Germline V gene lookup returns CDR1 GTSNPN and CDR2 SVGIG (reference sequence). The CDR3 sequence is 12 residues long.

This clone was seen repeatedly, ten times or more. The read ends 3 residues before the CDR3 terminus; that terminus is restored from the germline J gene. The genes are TRBV20-1 and TRBJ2-4; 7 bases are a match to TRBD1. The CDR3 has 12 residues. The junction had 5 bases not matched to a gene; V was cut back by 4 bases and J by 8 bases. Germline V gene data show CDR1 as DFQATT and CDR2 as SNEGSKA (reference sequence). The CDR3 reads CSANRDSYIQYF. The covered CDR3 bases are TGCAGTGCTAACCGGGACAGCTACATT.

This clone was recorded at least ten times. The read stops 3 residues short of the end of the CDR3; the missing end is completed from the germline J gene. The chain recombines TRBV7-2 with TRBJ1-3; a possible D gene is TRBD1 (6 bases). The V and J ends lost 0 bases and 2 bases respectively, with 14 bases between them. This CDR3 has 17 residues. In germline, CDR1 is SGHTA, CDR2 FQGNSA. The CDR3 region is CASSLAPSGETGNTIYF. The covered CDR3 bases are TGTGCCAGCAGCTTAGCCCCCTCAGGGGAGACTGGAAACACC.

This clone was seen at least ten times. The missing CDR3 end, 3 residues past where the read stops, is filled in from the germline J gene. V usage is TRBV30 and J usage is TRBJ1-4; no firm D call. Germline-derived CDR1 and CDR2 are GTSNPN and SVGIG (reference sequence). The CDR3 spans 14 residues. V shed 0 bases and J shed 1 base, with 6 bases lying between them. This CDR3 is CAWSVRLTNEKLFF. The DNA read from the CDR3 is TGTGCCTGGAGTGTCCGACTAACTAATGAAAAA.

This clone came up many times. The CDR3 end lies 3 residues beyond the end of the read and is filled in from the germline J gene. The chain is built from TRBV5-1 and TRBJ2-3; D uncertain. The CDR3 loop spans 15 amino acids. Trimming pared 0 bases from V and 0 bases from J, leaving 8 bases between. The V gene's germline CDR1 is SGHRS and CDR2 YFSETQ. The part of the CDR3 DNA that was read is TGCGCCAGCAGCTTGGTCTACCCTAGCACAGATACG. This encodes CASSLVYPSTDT. The full CDR3 is CASSLVYPSTDTQYF.

There are many counts of this clone. The missing CDR3 end, 3 residues past where the read stops, is filled in from the germline J gene. J is TRBJ2-1 and V is TRBV11-2, with TRBD2 matching over 9 bases. Germline CDR1 SGHAT, CDR2 FQNNGV. This CDR3 comprises 15 residues. V was pared by 7 bases and J by 6 bases, with 10 bases of the junction left unmatched. Partial CDR3 DNA: TGTGCCAGCACACCCTCGGGACTAGCCGGCAATGAG. This sequence encodes CASTPSGLAGNE. From start to end, the CDR3 is CASTPSGLAGNEQFF.

This clone was seen at least ten times. The CDR3 end falls 3 residues outside the read, so it is completed with the germline J gene. The chain couples TRBV20-1 to TRBJ2-2; perhaps TRBD1 as D (6 bases). Trimming stripped 0 bases from V and 5 bases from J, with 13 bases between. From germline, CDR1 is DFQATT and CDR2 SNEGSKA (reference sequence). The CDR3 spans 15 residues. This CDR3 reads CSARELSTGTGELFF. CDR3 DNA (partial): TGCAGTGCTAGAGAACTATCGACAGGTACCGGGGAG.

This clone was counted ten times or more. Read coverage stops 3 residues before the CDR3 terminus; the germline J gene supplies the remainder. V usage is TRBV14 and J usage is TRBJ2-3; maybe TRBD2 (5 bases). CDR1 SGHDN and CDR2 FVKESK come from the germline V gene. V lost 0 bases to trimming and J lost 1 base, with 8 bases between them. The CDR3 is 15 amino acids. The DNA read from the CDR3 is TGTGCCAGCAGCCAAGAACGGGGAGGCACAGATACG. Its translation: CASSQERGGTDT. The whole CDR3 reads CASSQERGGTDTQYF.

This clone was seen repeatedly, ten times or more. The missing CDR3 end, 3 residues past where the read stops, is filled in from the germline J gene. J is TRBJ2-3 and V is TRBV19; 10 bases are a match to TRBD2. V lost 6 bases and J lost 1; bases outside the gene matches: 4. The CDR3 extends over 15 amino acids. Germline assignment: CDR1 LNHDA and CDR2 SQIVND (reference sequence). The CDR3 bases that were read are TGTGCCAGTAGGACCGGGACTAGCGGCACAGATACG. It translates to CASRTGTSGTDT. The full CDR3 protein reads CASRTGTSGTDTQYF.

This clone was observed at least ten times. The read terminates 3 residues ahead of where the CDR3 ends, so the germline J gene completes it. The J gene is TRBJ1-1, the V gene TRBV30; 9 positions agree with TRBD1. Germline trimming cut 2 bases from V and 6 bases from J; bases unmatched to any gene: 7. The CDR3 consists of 14 residues. Per germline, CDR1 GTSNPN and CDR2 SVGIG (reference sequence). The sequenced CDR3 bases are TGTGCCTGGAGTCTGGGACAGGGCTACGCTGAA. It translates to CAWSLGQGYAE. The full CDR3 reads CAWSLGQGYAEAFF.

This clone was found many times. The missing CDR3 end, 3 residues past where the read stops, is filled in from the germline J gene. The rearrangement joins TRBV20-1 to TRBJ2-1; maybe TRBD2 (5 bases). The CDR3 covers 13 residues. CDR1 and CDR2 from the germline V gene are DFQATT and SNEGSKA (reference sequence). The CDR3 bases that were read are TGCAGCGTCAGCGGACCCTCCGGCGGTGAG. It yields the protein CSVSGPSGGE. Given in full, the CDR3 is CSVSGPSGGEQFF.

This clone showed up just a few times. The read terminates 3 residues before the CDR3 end, so the remaining end is supplied by the germline J gene. V and J are TRBV25-1 and TRBJ2-7; 8 bases are a match to TRBD1. Germline CDR1 MGHDK, CDR2 SYGVNS. The CDR3 runs to 16 residues. V lost 4 bases, J lost 5 bases, and 13 bases stayed unmatched. The CDR3 sequence: CASSGNLQGVLHEQYF. CDR3 DNA, as far as it was read: TGTGCCAGCAGTGGGAACCTACAGGGGGTTCTCCACGAG.